A selection of T cell receptor beta chains follows, all from one sample in a study of radiation and T cells in renal cell carcinoma. Sequencing used immunoSEQ multiplex PCR; TCRdb keeps in-frame clones, though not all of them. Of roughly 60,000 clones listed, around 81% were seen once; the top ten hold over 6%. Source: blood, taken from a patient whose treatment included radiotherapy and nephrectomy. The receptors here all came from a man aged 55 to 70 with renal cell carcinoma. Both conserved end residues are part of each CDR3. D genes are given only for firm matches. Part of the rows lack a size; the others show once, few, many or a class for expanded clones.

DNA: TGTGCCAGCACCTCTCCGGGAGGGAGGACGGACGAGCAGTACTTC
CDR3: CASTSPGGRTDEQYF
size: -
D: TRBD2
V: TRBV6-5
length: 15
J: TRBJ2-7

DNA: TGTGCCAGCACCTATAACAACGGGAGGCCCTACGATGAGCAGTTCTTC
CDR3: CASTYNNGRPYDEQFF
size: few
D: TRBD2
V: TRBV11-2
length: 16
J: TRBJ2-1

DNA: TGTGCCAGCAGTTCCAGATTTCAGGGGAATGAAAAACTGTTTTTT
CDR3: CASSSRFQGNEKLFF
size: many
D: -
V: TRBV6-5
length: 15
J: TRBJ1-4

DNA: TGTGCCTGGAGCCGACGGGGGTCGCGCGGAGGAACTGGGGCCAACGTCCTGACTTTC
CDR3: CAWSRRGSRGGTGANVLTF
size: -
D: -
V: TRBV30
length: 19
J: TRBJ2-6

DNA: TGTGCCGTATCCCCGGGCGGGTACTCCTACGAGCAGTACTTC
CDR3: CAVSPGGYSYEQYF
size: -
D: -
V: TRBV19
length: 14
J: TRBJ2-7

DNA: TGTGCCAGCAGCCCCGAGATTATACGGGGCAATGAGCAGTTCTTC
CDR3: CASSPEIIRGNEQFF
size: -
D: -
V: TRBV5-8
length: 15
J: TRBJ2-1

DNA: TGTGCCAGCAGTGACGGGGCCACAGATACGCAGTATTTT
CDR3: CASSDGATDTQYF
size: -
D: -
V: TRBV6-4
length: 13
J: TRBJ2-3

DNA: TGTGCCAGCAGTCGGGGACGGGGGGTGGATGAGCAGTTCTTC
CDR3: CASSRGRGVDEQFF
size: -
D: TRBD2
V: TRBV5-8
length: 14
J: TRBJ2-1

DNA: TGTGCCAGCAAAAAGTTGGACAGCCTTCCGGGGGAGCAGTACTTC
CDR3: CASKKLDSLPGEQYF
size: -
D: -
V: TRBV6-5
length: 15
J: TRBJ2-7

DNA: TGCAGCGCTCGGTGGGGCAATCAGCCCCAGCATTTT
CDR3: CSARWGNQPQHF
size: once
D: -
V: TRBV29-1
length: 12
J: TRBJ1-5

DNA: TGCGCCAGCAGCCAAGAAGTGTCAATAGCCGGGGGTGAGCAGTTCTTC
CDR3: CASSQEVSIAGGEQFF
size: -
D: -
V: TRBV4-3
length: 16
J: TRBJ2-1

DNA: TGTGCCAGCAGCCGCGGTTACAATGAGCAGTTCTTC
CDR3: CASSRGYNEQFF
size: -
D: -
V: TRBV4-2
length: 12
J: TRBJ2-1

DNA: TGTGCCAGCAGTTTATCGGGTTTTGTGCCCCAGCATTTT
CDR3: CASSLSGFVPQHF
size: -
D: -
V: TRBV27
length: 13
J: TRBJ1-5

DNA: TGTGCCAGCAGCCAGAAGACAGGGCCCCCCGGGGAGCTGTTTTTT
CDR3: CASSQKTGPPGELFF
size: -
D: TRBD1
V: TRBV5-4
length: 15
J: TRBJ2-2

DNA: TGTTCTTCCCGGGACATTTATGGCTACACCTTC
CDR3: CSSRDIYGYTF
size: -
D: -
V: TRBV6-6
length: 11
J: TRBJ1-2

DNA: TGCGCCAGCAGTGCTGGACTAGTTGGGAATGAGCAGTTCTTC
CDR3: CASSAGLVGNEQFF
size: -
D: TRBD2
V: TRBV5-1
length: 14
J: TRBJ2-1

DNA: TGTGCCAGCAGCTTAGCGTACAGGGCTAACTATGGCTACACCTTC
CDR3: CASSLAYRANYGYTF
size: -
D: -
V: TRBV7-8
length: 15
J: TRBJ1-2

DNA: TGCGCCAGCAGCTTGGACAGGGAAGTAACCGGGGAGCTGTTTTTT
CDR3: CASSLDREVTGELFF
size: -
D: -
V: TRBV5-1
length: 15
J: TRBJ2-2

DNA: TGTGCCAGCAGCGATACAGGGTTTGGCTACACCTTC
CDR3: CASSDTGFGYTF
size: few
D: -
V: TRBV7-8
length: 12
J: TRBJ1-2

DNA: TGCAGTGCTAGTAGGAACAATGAGCAGTTCTTC
CDR3: CSASRNNEQFF
size: once
D: -
V: TRBV20-1
length: 11
J: TRBJ2-1

DNA: TGTGCCAGCACCGTGACAGGGATCGGCTATGGCTACACCTTC
CDR3: CASTVTGIGYGYTF
size: -
D: TRBD1
V: TRBV5-6
length: 14
J: TRBJ1-2

DNA: TGTGCCAGCAGCCGGATTCCCTCTAATCAGGGTACCAGGGATACGCAGTATTTT
CDR3: CASSRIPSNQGTRDTQYF
size: -
D: -
V: TRBV11-3
length: 18
J: TRBJ2-3

DNA: TGTGCCAGCAGCGTAGGTCCAGGGATCAATGAAAAACTGTTTTTT
CDR3: CASSVGPGINEKLFF
size: once
D: -
V: TRBV9
length: 15
J: TRBJ1-4

DNA: TGTGCCAGCTCACTTGACTACTATGGCTACACCTTC
CDR3: CASSLDYYGYTF
size: once
D: -
V: TRBV18
length: 12
J: TRBJ1-2

DNA: TGTGCCAGTAGTAGCGGCAATGAGCAGTTCTTC
CDR3: CASSSGNEQFF
size: -
D: -
V: TRBV19
length: 11
J: TRBJ2-1

DNA: TGTGCCAGCAGCTACCTTGCGTCCCCGGAGAATGGCTACACCTTC
CDR3: CASSYLASPENGYTF
size: -
D: -
V: TRBV6-6
length: 15
J: TRBJ1-2

DNA: TGTGCCAGCAGTGAAGCGCCGGGGGGCACAGAGACCCAGTACTTC
CDR3: CASSEAPGGTETQYF
size: -
D: -
V: TRBV6-1
length: 15
J: TRBJ2-5

DNA: TGTGCCAGCAGCTTGGGAACAGGGGGCCCTGTCGGAGAGCAGTACTTC
CDR3: CASSLGTGGPVGEQYF
size: -
D: TRBD1
V: TRBV5-6
length: 16
J: TRBJ2-7

DNA: TGTGCCAGCAGCTTACTCGATGGTGGGGTTCAGCCCCAGCATTTT
CDR3: CASSLLDGGVQPQHF
size: -
D: -
V: TRBV5-6
length: 15
J: TRBJ1-5

DNA: TGTGCCTGGAACTCTGGACAGGGCTACAATCAGCCCCAGCATTTT
CDR3: CAWNSGQGYNQPQHF
size: -
D: TRBD1
V: TRBV30
length: 15
J: TRBJ1-5

DNA: TGCAGCGCCCGAGACACTGAAGCTTTCTTT
CDR3: CSARDTEAFF
size: once
D: -
V: TRBV29-1
length: 10
J: TRBJ1-1

DNA: TGTGCCAGCAGCCCGGGACAGGGAGATACGCAGTATTTT
CDR3: CASSPGQGDTQYF
size: -
D: -
V: TRBV21-1
length: 13
J: TRBJ2-3

DNA: TGTGCCAGCAGCCCCTGGGCGGGGCAAGAGACCCAGTACTTC
CDR3: CASSPWAGQETQYF
size: once
D: -
V: TRBV7-2
length: 14
J: TRBJ2-5

DNA: TGTGCCAGCAGCCCCCGCAGCAACACCGGGGAGCTGTTTTTT
CDR3: CASSPRSNTGELFF
size: -
D: -
V: TRBV11-3
length: 14
J: TRBJ2-2

DNA: TGTGCCTGGACTACGACAGGGAGAGTTGAAGCTTTCTTT
CDR3: CAWTTTGRVEAFF
size: few
D: TRBD1
V: TRBV30
length: 13
J: TRBJ1-1

DNA: TGTGCCGGTCCGGGACGGATGGGGGAGCAGTACTTC
CDR3: CAGPGRMGEQYF
size: -
D: -
V: TRBV30
length: 12
J: TRBJ2-7

DNA: TGTGCCAGCAGCCCACACCACTCTGGAAACACCATATATTTT
CDR3: CASSPHHSGNTIYF
size: -
D: -
V: TRBV7-2
length: 14
J: TRBJ1-3

DNA: TGCGCCAGCAACTTGGAGTGGGCTGAGAGTGGCTACACCTTC
CDR3: CASNLEWAESGYTF
size: -
D: -
V: TRBV5-1
length: 14
J: TRBJ1-2

DNA: TGCGCCAGCAGCCAAGATGGGGGGGCCAGCTACAATGAGCAGTTCTTC
CDR3: CASSQDGGASYNEQFF
size: -
D: -
V: TRBV4-3
length: 16
J: TRBJ2-1

DNA: TGTGCCAGCTCATGGACAGGTGAAAACACCGGGGAGCTGTTTTTT
CDR3: CASSWTGENTGELFF
size: -
D: TRBD1
V: TRBV18
length: 15
J: TRBJ2-2

DNA: TGCGCCAGCAGCTTGGGCACAGGGGGCAAGTATGGCTACACCTTC
CDR3: CASSLGTGGKYGYTF
size: -
D: TRBD1
V: TRBV5-1
length: 15
J: TRBJ1-2

DNA: TGTGCCAGCAGCTCACGGCCGGTGAACTACGAGCAGTACTTC
CDR3: CASSSRPVNYEQYF
size: -
D: -
V: TRBV11-2
length: 14
J: TRBJ2-7

DNA: TGTGCCACCAGCAGAGACCCCTTGAACACTGAAGCTTTCTTT
CDR3: CATSRDPLNTEAFF
size: few
D: -
V: TRBV15
length: 14
J: TRBJ1-1

DNA: TGTGCCAGCAGTTACGACTTTGATCAGAATGAGCAGTTCTTC
CDR3: CASSYDFDQNEQFF
size: few
D: -
V: TRBV6-5
length: 14
J: TRBJ2-1

DNA: TGTGCCAGCAGCTCCGGGTTTCAAGAGACCCAGTACTTC
CDR3: CASSSGFQETQYF
size: -
D: -
V: TRBV7-7
length: 13
J: TRBJ2-5

DNA: TGTGCCTGGAACAGGGCGCGAGAGACCCAGTACTTC
CDR3: CAWNRARETQYF
size: -
D: -
V: TRBV30
length: 12
J: TRBJ2-5

DNA: TGTGCCAGCAGCTCCGAGAGGACGGGCAGAGTTACTAACTATGGCTACACCTTC
CDR3: CASSSERTGRVTNYGYTF
size: -
D: -
V: TRBV11-2
length: 18
J: TRBJ1-2

DNA: TGTGCCAGCAGCTTAGCAGCGGGTACGGCGGCACATGGCTACACCTTC
CDR3: CASSLAAGTAAHGYTF
size: few
D: -
V: TRBV7-8
length: 16
J: TRBJ1-2

DNA: TGTGCCAGCAGCTTAAACATTATCCCCTTGCCTTCGAACACCGGGGAGCTGTTTTTT
CDR3: CASSLNIIPLPSNTGELFF
size: -
D: -
V: TRBV11-3
length: 19
J: TRBJ2-2

DNA: TGTGCCAGCACTCTTCGCGGGAGCGCTGGAGAGACCCAGTACTTC
CDR3: CASTLRGSAGETQYF
size: -
D: TRBD2
V: TRBV6-5
length: 15
J: TRBJ2-5

DNA: TGTGCCAGCAGTTACCGGGACTCCAATGAGCAGTTCTTC
CDR3: CASSYRDSNEQFF
size: -
D: -
V: TRBV9
length: 13
J: TRBJ2-1

DNA: TGTGCCAGCAGCGAGAACACCGGGGAGCTGTTTTTT
CDR3: CASSENTGELFF
size: -
D: -
V: TRBV7-2
length: 12
J: TRBJ2-2

DNA: TGTGCCAGCAGCTTTGCCAGCTCCTACAATGAGCAGTTCTTC
CDR3: CASSFASSYNEQFF
size: -
D: -
V: TRBV11-3
length: 14
J: TRBJ2-1